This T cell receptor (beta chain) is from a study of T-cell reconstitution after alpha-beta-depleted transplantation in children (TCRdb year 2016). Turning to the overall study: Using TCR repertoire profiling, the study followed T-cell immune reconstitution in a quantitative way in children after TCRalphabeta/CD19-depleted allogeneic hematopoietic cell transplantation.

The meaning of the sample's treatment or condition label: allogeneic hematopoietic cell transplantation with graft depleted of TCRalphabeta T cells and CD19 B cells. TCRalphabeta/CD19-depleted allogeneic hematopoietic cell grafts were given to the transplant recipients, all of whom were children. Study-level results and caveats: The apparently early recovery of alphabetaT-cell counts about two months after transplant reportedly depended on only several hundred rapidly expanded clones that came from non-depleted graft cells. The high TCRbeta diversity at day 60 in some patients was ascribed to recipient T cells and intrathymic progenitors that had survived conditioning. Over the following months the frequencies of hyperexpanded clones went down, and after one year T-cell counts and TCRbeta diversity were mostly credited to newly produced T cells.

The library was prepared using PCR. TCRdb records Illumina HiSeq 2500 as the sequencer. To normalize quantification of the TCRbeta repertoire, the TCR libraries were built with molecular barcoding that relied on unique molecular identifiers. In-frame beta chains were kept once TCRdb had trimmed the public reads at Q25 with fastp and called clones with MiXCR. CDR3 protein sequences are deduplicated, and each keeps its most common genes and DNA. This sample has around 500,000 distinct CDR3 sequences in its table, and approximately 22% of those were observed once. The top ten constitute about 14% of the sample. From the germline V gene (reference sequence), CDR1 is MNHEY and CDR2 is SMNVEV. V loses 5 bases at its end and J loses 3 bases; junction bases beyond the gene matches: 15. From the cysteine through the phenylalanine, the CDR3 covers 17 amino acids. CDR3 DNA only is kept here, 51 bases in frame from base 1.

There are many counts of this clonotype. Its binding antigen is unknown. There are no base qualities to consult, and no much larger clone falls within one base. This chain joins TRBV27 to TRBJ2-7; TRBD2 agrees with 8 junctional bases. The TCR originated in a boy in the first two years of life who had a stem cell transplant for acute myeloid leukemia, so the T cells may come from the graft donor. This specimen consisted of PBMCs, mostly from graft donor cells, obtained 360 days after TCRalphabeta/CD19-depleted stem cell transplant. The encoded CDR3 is CASSPPRVAGPYYEQYF. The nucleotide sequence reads TGTGCCAGCAGTCCCCCGAGGGTAGCGGGGCCATACTACGAGCAGTACTTC.